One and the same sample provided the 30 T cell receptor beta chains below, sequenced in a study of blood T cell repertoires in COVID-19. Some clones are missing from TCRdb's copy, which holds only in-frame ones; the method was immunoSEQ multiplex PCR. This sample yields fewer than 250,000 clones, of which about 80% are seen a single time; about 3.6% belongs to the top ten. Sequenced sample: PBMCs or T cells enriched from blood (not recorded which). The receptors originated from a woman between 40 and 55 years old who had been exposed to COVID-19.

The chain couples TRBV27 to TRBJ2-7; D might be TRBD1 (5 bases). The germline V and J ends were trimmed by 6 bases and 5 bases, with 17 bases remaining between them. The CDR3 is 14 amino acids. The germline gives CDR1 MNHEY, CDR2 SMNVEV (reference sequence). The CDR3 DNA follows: TGTGCCAGCAGAAGTCTGCAGGGTTCTAACGAGCAGTACTTC. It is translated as CASRSLQGSNEQYF.

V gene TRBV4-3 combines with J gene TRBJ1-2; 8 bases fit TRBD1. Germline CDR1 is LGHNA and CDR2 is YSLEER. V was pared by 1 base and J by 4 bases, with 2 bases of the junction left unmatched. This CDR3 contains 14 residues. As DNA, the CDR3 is TGCGCCAGCAGCCAAGGACAGGGGAGCTATGGCTACACCTTC. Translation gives CASSQGQGSYGYTF.

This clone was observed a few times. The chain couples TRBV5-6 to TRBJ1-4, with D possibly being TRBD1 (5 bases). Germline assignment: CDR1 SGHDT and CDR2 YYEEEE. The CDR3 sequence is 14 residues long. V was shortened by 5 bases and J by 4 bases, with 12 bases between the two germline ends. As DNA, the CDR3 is TGTGCCAGCAGTCAAGGGGCGTTTAATGAAAAACTGTTTTTT. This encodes CASSQGAFNEKLFF. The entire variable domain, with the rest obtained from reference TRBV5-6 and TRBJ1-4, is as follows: DAGVTQSPTHLIKTRGQQVTLRCSPKSGHDTVSWYQQALGQGPQFIFQYYEEEERQRGNFPDRFSGHQFPNYSSELNVNALLLGDSALYLCASSQGAFNEKLFFGSGTQLSVL.

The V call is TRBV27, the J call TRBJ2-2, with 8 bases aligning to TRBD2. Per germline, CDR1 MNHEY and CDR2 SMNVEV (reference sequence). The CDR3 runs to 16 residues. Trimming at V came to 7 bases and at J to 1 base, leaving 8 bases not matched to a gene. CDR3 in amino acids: CASIESAGGNTGELFF. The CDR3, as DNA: TGTGCCAGCATCGAATCCGCGGGGGGGAACACCGGGGAGCTGTTTTTT.

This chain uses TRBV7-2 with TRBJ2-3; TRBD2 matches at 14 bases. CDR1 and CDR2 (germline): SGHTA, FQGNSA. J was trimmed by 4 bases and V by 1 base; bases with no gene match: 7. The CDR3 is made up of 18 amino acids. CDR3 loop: CASSLDGLAGGLADTQYF. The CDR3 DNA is TGTGCCAGCAGCTTAGATGGACTAGCGGGGGGCCTAGCAGATACGCAGTATTTT.

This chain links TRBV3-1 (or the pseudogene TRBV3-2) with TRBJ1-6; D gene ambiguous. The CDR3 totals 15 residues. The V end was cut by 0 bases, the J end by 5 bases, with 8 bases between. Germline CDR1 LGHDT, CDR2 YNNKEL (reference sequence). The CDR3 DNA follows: TGTGCCAGCAGCCAAGATTCCGCGCATAATTCACCCCTCCACTTT. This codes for CASSQDSAHNSPLHF.

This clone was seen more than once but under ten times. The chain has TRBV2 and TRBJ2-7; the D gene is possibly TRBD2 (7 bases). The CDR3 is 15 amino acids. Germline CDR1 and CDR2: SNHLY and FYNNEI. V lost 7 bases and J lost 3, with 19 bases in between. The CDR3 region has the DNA TGTGCCAGCAACGAAGGGGGGGGGCCATACTACGAGCAGTACTTC. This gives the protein CASNEGGGPYYEQYF.

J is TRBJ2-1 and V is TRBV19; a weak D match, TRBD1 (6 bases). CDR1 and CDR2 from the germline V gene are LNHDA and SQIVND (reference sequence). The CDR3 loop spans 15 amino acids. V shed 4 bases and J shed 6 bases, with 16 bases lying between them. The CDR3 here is CASSRGTPKVNEQFF. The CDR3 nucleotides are TGTGCCAGTAGTAGAGGGACACCGAAGGTCAATGAGCAGTTCTTC. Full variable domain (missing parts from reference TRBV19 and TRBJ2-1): DGGITQSPKYLFRKEGQNVTLSCEQNLNHDAMYWYRQDPGQGLRLIYYSQIVNDFQKGDIAEGYSVSREKKESFPLTVTSAQKNPTAFYLCASSRGTPKVNEQFFGPGTRLTVL.

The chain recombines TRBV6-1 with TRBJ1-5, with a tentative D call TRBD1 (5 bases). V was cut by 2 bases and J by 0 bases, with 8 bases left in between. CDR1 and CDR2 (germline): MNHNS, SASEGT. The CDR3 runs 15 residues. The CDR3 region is CASSEQGVSNQPQHF. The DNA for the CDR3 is TGTGCCAGCAGTGAACAGGGTGTTAGCAATCAGCCCCAGCATTTT.

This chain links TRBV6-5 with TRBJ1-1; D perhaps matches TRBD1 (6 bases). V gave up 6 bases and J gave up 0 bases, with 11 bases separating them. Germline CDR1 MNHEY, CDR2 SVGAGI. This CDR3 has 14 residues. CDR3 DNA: TGTGCCAGCAGACTTGGACAGATGAACACTGAAGCTTTCTTT. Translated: CASRLGQMNTEAFF.

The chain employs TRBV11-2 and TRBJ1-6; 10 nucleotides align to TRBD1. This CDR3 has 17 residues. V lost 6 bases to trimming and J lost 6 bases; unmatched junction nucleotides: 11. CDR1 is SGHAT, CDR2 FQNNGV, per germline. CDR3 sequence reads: CASRRVGTGVFNSPLHF. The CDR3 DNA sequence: TGTGCCAGCAGAAGAGTAGGGACAGGGGTTTTTAATTCACCCCTCCACTTT.

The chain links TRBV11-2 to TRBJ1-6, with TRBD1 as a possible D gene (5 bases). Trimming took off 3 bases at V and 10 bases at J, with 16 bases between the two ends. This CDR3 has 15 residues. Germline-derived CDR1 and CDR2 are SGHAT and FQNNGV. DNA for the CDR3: TGTGCCAGCAGCTTCATTTCTGCAGGGCCCTCACCCCTCCACTTT. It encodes CASSFISAGPSPLHF.

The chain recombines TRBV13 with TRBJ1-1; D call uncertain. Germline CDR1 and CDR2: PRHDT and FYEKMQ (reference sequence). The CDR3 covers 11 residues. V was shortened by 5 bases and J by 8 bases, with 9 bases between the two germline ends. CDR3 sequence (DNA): TGTGCCAGCAGCAACTTACTGGAAGCTTTCTTT. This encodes CASSNLLEAFF.

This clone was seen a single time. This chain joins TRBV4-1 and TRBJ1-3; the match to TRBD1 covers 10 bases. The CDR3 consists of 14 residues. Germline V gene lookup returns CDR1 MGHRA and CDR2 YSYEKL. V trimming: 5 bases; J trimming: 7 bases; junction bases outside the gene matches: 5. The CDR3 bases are TGCGCCAGCAGCTTGGGACAGGGGTTGAACACCATATATTTT. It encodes CASSLGQGLNTIYF.

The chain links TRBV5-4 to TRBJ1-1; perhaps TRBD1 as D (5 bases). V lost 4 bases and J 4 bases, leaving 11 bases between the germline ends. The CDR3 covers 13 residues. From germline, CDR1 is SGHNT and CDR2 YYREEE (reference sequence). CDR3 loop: CASSAQGGTEAFF. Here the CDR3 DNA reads TGTGCCAGCAGCGCTCAGGGTGGCACTGAAGCTTTCTTT.

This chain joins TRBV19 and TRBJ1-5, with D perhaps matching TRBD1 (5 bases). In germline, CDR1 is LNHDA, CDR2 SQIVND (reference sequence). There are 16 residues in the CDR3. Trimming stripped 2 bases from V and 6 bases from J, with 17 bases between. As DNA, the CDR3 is TGTGCCAGTAGTATACCCGGCCCGGGGAGGGGTCAGCCCCAGCATTTT. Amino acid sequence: CASSIPGPGRGQPQHF.

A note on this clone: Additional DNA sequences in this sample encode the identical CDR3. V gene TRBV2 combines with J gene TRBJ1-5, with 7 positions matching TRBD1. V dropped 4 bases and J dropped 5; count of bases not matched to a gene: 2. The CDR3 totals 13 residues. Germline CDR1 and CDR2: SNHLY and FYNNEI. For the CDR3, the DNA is TGTGCCAGCAGTGTAACAGGGGATCAGCCCCAGCATTTT. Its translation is CASSVTGDQPQHF.

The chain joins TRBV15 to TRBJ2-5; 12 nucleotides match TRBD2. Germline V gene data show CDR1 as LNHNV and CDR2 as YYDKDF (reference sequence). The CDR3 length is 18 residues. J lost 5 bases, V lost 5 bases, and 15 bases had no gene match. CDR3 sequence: CATSPSASGGASLETQYF. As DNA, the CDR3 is TGTGCCACCAGCCCCTCTGCTAGCGGGGGGGCGAGTCTTGAGACCCAGTACTTC.

As DNA, the CDR3 is TGTGCCAGCATTGGGCCGGGAGGGGAAGATGGCACTGAAGCTTTCTTT. It yields the protein CASIGPGGEDGTEAFF. The rearrangement links TRBV28 to TRBJ1-1, with D maybe TRBD1 (5 bases). Between the trimmed V and J ends, which lost 7 bases and 4 bases, there was a span of 22 bases. Per the germline V gene, CDR1 is MDHEN and CDR2 is SYDVKM. The CDR3 covers 16 residues.

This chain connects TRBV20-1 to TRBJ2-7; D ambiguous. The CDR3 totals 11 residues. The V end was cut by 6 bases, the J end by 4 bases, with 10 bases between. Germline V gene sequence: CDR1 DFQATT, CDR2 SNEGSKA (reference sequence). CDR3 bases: TGCAGTGCCGCACTTCCTTACGAGCAGTACTTC. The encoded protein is CSAALPYEQYF.

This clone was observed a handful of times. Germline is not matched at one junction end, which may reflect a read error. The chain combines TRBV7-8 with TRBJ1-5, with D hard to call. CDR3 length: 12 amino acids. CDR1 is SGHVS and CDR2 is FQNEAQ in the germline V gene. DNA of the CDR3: TGTGCCAGCAGCTTTAGCGATCAGCCCCAGCATTTT. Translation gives CASSFSDQPQHF.

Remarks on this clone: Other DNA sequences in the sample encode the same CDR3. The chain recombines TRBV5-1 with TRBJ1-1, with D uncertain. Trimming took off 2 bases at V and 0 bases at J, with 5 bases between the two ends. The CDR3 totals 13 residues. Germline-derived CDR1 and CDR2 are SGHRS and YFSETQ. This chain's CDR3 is CASSFLVNTEAFF. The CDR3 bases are TGCGCCAGCAGCTTCTTAGTGAACACTGAAGCTTTCTTT.

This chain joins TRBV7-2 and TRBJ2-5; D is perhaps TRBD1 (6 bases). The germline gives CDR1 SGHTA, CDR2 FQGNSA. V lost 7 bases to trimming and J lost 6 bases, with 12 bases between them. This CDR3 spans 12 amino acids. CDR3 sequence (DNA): TGTGCCAGCAACAGGGACATAAAGACCCAGTACTTC. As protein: CASNRDIKTQYF. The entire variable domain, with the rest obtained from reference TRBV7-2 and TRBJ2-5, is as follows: GAGVSQSPSNKVTEKGKDVELRCDPISGHTALYWYRQSLGQGLEFLIYFQGNSAPDKSGLPSDRFSAERTGGSVSTLTIQRTQQEDSAVYLCASNRDIKTQYFGPGTRLLVL.

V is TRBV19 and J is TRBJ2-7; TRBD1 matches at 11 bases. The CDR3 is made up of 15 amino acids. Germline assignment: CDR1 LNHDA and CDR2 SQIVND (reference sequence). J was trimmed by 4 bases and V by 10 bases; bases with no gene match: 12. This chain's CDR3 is CAIPIGGTGGYEQYF. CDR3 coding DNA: TGTGCCATCCCGATAGGGGGGACAGGGGGTTACGAGCAGTACTTC.

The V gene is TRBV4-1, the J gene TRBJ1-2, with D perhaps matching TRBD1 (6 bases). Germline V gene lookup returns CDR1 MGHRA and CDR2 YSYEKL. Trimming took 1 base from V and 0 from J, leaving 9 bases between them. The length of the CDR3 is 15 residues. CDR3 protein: CASSQGDNPNYGYTF. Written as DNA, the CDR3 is TGCGCCAGCAGCCAAGGGGACAATCCTAACTATGGCTACACCTTC.

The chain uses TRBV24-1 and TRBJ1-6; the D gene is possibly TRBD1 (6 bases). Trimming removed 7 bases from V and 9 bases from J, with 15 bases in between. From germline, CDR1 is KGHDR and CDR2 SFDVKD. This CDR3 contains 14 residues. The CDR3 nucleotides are TGTGCCACCAGCCCGGGGGGGCTGGCTTCACCCCTCCACTTT. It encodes CATSPGGLASPLHF.

In nucleotides, the CDR3 is TGTGCCAGCAGTTCCCAGGGTCGCGCTTTCTTT. Residues: CASSSQGRAFF. The gene calls are TRBV27 and TRBJ1-1; D might be TRBD1 (5 bases). Per germline, CDR1 MNHEY and CDR2 SMNVEV (reference sequence). The CDR3 is 11 amino acids. Trimming left V 4 bases short and J 11 bases short, with 11 bases between.

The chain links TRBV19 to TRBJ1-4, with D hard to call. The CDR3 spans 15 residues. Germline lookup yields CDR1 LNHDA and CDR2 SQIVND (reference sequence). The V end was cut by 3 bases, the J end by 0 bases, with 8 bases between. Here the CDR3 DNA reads TGTGCCAGTAGTATTCGGGAGACAACTAATGAAAAACTGTTTTTT. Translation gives CASSIRETTNEKLFF. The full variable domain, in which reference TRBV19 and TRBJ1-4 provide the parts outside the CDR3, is DGGITQSPKYLFRKEGQNVTLSCEQNLNHDAMYWYRQDPGQGLRLIYYSQIVNDFQKGDIAEGYSVSREKKESFPLTVTSAQKNPTAFYLCASSIRETTNEKLFFGSGTQLSVL.

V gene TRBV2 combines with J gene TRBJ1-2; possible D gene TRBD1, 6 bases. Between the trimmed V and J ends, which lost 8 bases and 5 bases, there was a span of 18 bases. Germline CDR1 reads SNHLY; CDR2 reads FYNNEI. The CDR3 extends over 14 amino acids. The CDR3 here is CASRGFGQSYGYTF. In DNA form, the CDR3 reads TGTGCCAGCCGGGGTTTCGGACAGAGTTATGGCTACACCTTC.

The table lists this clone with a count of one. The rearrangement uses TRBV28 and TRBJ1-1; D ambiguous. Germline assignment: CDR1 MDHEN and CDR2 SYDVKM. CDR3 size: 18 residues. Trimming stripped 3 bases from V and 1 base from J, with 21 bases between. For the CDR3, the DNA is TGTGCCAGCAGTTTCAGGTCTGGAAGTATCCGGAAGAACACTGAAGCTTTCTTT. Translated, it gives CASSFRSGSIRKNTEAFF.